This T cell receptor beta chain was identified during a study of lymphopenia after photon versus proton radiotherapy. As to this clone: What it binds is unknown.

Trimming pared 5 bases from V and 3 bases from J, leaving 21 bases between. From germline, CDR1 is LNHDA and CDR2 SQIVND (reference sequence). The CDR3 spans 17 residues. The data were produced by immunoSEQ multiplex PCR, yet TCRdb's version contains in-frame clones alone and is incomplete. The sample lists 75,000 to 90,000 clones, over 70% seen once, with over 1.2% in the top ten. Study findings and constraints: In patients who died, overall survival fell as post-nadir TCR diversity dropped more. Authors raise, but do not show, better survival with proton therapy. Relative stability marked proton patients; photon patients lost diversity and naive cells. After lymphocyte nadir, photon-treated repertoires showed oligoclonal expansion, especially CD8+ Temra.

This TCR came from a man aged 60-69 years with pancreatic cancer. Sequenced here: peripheral blood, sampled from a patient treated with proton-based radiotherapy. The chain is built from TRBV19 and TRBJ2-3; D possibly corresponds to TRBD1 (8 bases). CDR3 bases: TGTGCCAGTAGTCAACGGACAGGGAGGGATTGGACAGATACGCAGTATTTT. Its translation: CASSQRTGRDWTDTQYF.